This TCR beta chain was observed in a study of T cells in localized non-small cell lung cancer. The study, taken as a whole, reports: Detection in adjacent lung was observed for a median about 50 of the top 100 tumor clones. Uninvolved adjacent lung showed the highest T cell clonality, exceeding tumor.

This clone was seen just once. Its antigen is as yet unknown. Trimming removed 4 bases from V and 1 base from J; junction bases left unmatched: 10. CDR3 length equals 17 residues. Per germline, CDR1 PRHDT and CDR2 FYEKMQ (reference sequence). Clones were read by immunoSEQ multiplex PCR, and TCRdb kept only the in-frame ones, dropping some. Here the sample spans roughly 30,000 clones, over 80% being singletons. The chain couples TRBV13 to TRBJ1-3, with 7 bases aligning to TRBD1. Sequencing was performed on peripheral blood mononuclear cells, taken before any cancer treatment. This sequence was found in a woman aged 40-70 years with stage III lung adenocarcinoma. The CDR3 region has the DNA TGTGCCAGCAGCTCTTTGGGTACAGGGGAGTCTGGAAACACCATATATTTT. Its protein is CASSSLGTGESGNTIYF.